This T cell receptor (beta chain) was found in a study of radiotherapy plus CTLA-4 blockade in lung cancer. The CDR3 contains 13 residues. Per germline, CDR1 MNHNS and CDR2 SASEGT. With 10 bases removed from V and 6 bases from J, the gap between germline ends came to 17 bases. Assay: immunoSEQ multiplex PCR; the TCRdb copy retains only in-frame clones and omits some. The table lists 55,000 to 70,000 clones, 65% to 80% of them singletons, with approximately 15% in the top ten. Whole-study findings and limits: The authors reported that early blood T cell clone dynamics, with interferon-beta, best predicted response. After treatment with radiotherapy plus ipilimumab, TCR clones that came from the tumor expanded in blood.

Only a few counts were recorded for this clone. Its target is unknown. The receptor's source is a human donor with non-small cell lung cancer who had a complete response to radiotherapy plus ipilimumab. The material was peripheral blood, obtained from a patient treated with radiotherapy plus ipilimumab. This chain links TRBV6-1 with TRBJ2-3; D perhaps matches TRBD2 (6 bases). The CDR3, as DNA: TGTGCCACGACTCCTGGGGCGGGGGATACGCAGTATTTT. Its protein is CATTPGAGDTQYF.